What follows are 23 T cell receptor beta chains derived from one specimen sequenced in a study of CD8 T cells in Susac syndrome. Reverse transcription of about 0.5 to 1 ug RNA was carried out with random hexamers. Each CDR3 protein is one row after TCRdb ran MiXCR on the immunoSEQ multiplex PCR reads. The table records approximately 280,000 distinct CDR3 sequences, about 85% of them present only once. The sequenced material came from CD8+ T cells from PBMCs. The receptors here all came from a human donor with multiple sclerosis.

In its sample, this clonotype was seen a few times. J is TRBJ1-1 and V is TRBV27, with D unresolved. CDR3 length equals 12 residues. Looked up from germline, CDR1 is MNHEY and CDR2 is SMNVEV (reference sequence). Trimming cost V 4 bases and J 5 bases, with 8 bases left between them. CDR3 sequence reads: CASSSGWTEAFF. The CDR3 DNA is TGTGCCAGCAGTTCTGGGTGGACTGAAGCTTTCTTT.

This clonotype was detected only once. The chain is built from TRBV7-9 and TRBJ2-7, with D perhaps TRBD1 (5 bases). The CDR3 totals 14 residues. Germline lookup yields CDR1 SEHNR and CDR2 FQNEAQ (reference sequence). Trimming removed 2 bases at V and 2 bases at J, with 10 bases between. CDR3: CASSLSDSTYEQYF. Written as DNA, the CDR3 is TGTGCCAGCAGCTTATCTGACAGCACCTACGAGCAGTACTTC.

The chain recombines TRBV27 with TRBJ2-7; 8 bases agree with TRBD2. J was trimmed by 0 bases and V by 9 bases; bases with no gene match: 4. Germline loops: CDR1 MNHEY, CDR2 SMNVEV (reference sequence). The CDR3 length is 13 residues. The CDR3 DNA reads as TGTGCCAGTTCCGGGACTAGCTCCTACGAGCAGTACTTC. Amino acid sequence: CASSGTSSYEQYF.

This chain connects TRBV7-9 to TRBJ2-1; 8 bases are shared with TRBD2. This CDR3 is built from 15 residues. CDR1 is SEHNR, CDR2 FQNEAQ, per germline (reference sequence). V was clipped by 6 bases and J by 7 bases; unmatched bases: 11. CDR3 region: CASSSTGTSYNEQFF. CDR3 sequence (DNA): TGTGCCAGCAGTTCTACCGGGACTAGTTATAATGAGCAGTTCTTC.

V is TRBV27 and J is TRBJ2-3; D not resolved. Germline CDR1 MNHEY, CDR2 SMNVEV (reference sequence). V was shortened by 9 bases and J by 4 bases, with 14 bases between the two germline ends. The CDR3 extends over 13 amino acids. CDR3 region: CASSPIEADTQYF. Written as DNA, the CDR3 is TGTGCCAGTAGTCCCATAGAGGCAGATACGCAGTATTTT.

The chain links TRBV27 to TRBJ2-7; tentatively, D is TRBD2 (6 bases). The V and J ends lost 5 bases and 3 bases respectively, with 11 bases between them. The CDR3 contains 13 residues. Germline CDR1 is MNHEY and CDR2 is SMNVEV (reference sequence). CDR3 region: CASSPGLLYEQYF. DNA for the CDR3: TGTGCCAGCAGTCCGGGACTCCTCTACGAGCAGTACTTC.

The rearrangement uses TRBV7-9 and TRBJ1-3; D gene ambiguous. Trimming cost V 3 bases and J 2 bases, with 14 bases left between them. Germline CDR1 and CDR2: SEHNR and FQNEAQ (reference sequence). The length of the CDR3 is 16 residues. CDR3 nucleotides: TGTGCCAGCAGCTTTCCAAAAAAGGGTGCTGGAAACACCATATATTTT. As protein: CASSFPKKGAGNTIYF.

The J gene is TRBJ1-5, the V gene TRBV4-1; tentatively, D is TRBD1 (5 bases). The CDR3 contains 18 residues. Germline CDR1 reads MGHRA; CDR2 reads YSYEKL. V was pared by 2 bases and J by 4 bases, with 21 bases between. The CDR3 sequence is CASSQYFVRALLNQPQHF. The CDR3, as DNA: TGCGCCAGCAGCCAATATTTCGTCAGGGCCCTCTTGAATCAGCCCCAGCATTTT.

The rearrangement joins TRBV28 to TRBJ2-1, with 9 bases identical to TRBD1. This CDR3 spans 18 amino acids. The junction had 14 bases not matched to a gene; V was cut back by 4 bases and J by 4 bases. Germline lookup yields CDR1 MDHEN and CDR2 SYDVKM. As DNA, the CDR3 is TGTGCCAGCAGTTCGTCCCGGGACAGGGAACGGCCTTACAATGAGCAGTTCTTC. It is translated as CASSSSRDRERPYNEQFF.

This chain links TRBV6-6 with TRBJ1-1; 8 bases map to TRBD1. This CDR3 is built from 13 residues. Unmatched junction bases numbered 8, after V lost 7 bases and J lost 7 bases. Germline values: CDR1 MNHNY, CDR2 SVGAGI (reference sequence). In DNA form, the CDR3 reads TGTGCCAGCACCGACAGGGGAGGGGGTGAAGCTTTCTTT. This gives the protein CASTDRGGGEAFF.

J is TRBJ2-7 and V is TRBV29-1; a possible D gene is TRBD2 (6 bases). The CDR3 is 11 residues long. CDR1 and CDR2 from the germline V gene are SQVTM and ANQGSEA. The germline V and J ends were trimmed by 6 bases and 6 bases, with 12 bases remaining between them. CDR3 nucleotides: TGCAGCGTCGAGACTAGGAGCGAGCAGTACTTC. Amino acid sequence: CSVETRSEQYF.

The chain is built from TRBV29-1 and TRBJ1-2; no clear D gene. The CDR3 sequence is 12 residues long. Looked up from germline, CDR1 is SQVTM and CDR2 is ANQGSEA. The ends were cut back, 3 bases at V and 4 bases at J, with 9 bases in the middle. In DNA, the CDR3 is TGCAGCGTTGATGCGTCGGCCTATGGCTACACCTTC. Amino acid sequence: CSVDASAYGYTF. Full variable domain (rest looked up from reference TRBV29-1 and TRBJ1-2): SAVISQKPSRDICQRGTSLTIQCQVDSQVTMMFWYRQQPGQSLTLIATANQGSEATYESGFVIDKFPISRPNLTFSTLTVSNMSPEDSSIYLCSVDASAYGYTFGSGTRLTVV.

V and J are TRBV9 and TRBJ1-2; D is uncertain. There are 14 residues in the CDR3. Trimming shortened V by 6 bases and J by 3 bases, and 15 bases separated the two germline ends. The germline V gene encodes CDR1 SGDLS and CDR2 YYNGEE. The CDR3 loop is CASTSTPGDYGYTF. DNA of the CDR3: TGTGCCAGCACCTCGACACCCGGGGACTATGGCTACACCTTC.

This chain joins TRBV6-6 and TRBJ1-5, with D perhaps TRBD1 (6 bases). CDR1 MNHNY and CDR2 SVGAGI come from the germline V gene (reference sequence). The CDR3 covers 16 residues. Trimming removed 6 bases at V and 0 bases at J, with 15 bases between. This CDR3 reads CASSPTGLSSNQPQHF. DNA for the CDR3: TGTGCCAGCAGCCCCACAGGGTTGAGTAGCAATCAGCCCCAGCATTTT.

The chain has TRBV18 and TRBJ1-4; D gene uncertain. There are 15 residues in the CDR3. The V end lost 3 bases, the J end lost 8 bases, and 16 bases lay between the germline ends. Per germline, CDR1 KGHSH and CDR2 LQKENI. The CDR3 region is CASSPSTRGPEKLFF. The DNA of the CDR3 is TGTGCCAGCTCACCCTCAACCCGGGGTCCGGAAAAACTGTTTTTT.

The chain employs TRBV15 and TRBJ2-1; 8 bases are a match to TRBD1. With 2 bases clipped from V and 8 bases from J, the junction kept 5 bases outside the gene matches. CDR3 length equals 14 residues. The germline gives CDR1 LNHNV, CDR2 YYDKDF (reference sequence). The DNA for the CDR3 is TGTGCCACCAGCAGACTGCAGGGGGCTTATGAGCAGTTCTTC. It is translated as CATSRLQGAYEQFF.

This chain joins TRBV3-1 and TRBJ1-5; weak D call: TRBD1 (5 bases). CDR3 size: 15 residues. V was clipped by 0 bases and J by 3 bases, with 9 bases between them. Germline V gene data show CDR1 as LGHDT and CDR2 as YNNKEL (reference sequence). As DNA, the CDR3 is TGTGCCAGCAGCCAAGATCAAGGGGTCAATCAGCCCCAGCATTTT. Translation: CASSQDQGVNQPQHF. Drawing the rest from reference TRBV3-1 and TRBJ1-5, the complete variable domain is DTAVSQTPKYLVTQMGNDKSIKCEQNLGHDTMYWYKQDSKKFLKIMFSYNNKELIINETVPNRFSPKSPDKAHLNLHINSLELGDSAVYFCASSQDQGVNQPQHFGDGTRLSIL.

CDR3 coding DNA: TGTGCCAGCAGTGAGGGAGCGGGAGATTCTTACAATGAGCAGTTCTTC. This codes for CASSEGAGDSYNEQFF. The chain combines TRBV2 with TRBJ2-1, with 8 nucleotides matching TRBD2. The CDR3 covers 16 residues. V shed 3 bases and J 4 bases; nucleotides not matched to a gene: 8. CDR1 and CDR2 from the germline V gene are SNHLY and FYNNEI.

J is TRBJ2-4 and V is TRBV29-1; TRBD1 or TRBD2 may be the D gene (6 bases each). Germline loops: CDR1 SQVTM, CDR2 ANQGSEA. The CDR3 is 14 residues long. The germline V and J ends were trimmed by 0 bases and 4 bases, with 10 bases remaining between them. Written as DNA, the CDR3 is TGCAGCGTTGAAGATAGCGGACAGAAAAACATTCAGTACTTC. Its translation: CSVEDSGQKNIQYF.

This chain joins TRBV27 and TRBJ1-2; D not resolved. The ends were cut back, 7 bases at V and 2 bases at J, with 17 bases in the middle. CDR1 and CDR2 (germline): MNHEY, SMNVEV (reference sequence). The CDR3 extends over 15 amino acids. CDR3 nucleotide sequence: TGTGCCAGCACCCCCGGGTTGGGTATCAACTATGGCTACACCTTC. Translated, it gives CASTPGLGINYGYTF.

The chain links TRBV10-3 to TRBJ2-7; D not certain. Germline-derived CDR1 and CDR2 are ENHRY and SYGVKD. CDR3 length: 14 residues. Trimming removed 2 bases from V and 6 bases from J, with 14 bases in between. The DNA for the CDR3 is TGTGCCATCAGTGAGGGTCCAGTTTCCCGCGAGCAGTACTTC. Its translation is CAISEGPVSREQYF.

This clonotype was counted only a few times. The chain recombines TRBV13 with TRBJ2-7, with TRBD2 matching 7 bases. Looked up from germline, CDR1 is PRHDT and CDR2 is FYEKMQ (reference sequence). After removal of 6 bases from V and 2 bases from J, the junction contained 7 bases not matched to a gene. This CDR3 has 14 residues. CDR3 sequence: CASREEGGPYEQYF. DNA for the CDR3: TGTGCCAGCAGAGAGGAGGGAGGGCCCTACGAGCAGTACTTC.

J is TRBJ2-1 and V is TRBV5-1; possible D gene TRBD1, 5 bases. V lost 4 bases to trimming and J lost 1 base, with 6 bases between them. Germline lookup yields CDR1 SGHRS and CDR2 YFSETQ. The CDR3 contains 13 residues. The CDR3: CASSNRSYNEQFF. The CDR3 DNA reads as TGCGCCAGCAGCAACAGGTCCTACAATGAGCAGTTCTTC.